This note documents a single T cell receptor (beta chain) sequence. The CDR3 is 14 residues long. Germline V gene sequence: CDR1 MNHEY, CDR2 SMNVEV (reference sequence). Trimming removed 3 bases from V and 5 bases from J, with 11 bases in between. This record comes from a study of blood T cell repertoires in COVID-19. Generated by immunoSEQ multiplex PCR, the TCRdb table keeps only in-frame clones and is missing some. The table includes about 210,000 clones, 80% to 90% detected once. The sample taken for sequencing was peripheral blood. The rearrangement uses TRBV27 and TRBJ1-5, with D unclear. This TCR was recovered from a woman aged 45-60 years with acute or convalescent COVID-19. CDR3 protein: CASSFEGSDQPQHF. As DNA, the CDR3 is TGTGCCAGCAGTTTTGAGGGAAGCGATCAGCCCCAGCATTTT.